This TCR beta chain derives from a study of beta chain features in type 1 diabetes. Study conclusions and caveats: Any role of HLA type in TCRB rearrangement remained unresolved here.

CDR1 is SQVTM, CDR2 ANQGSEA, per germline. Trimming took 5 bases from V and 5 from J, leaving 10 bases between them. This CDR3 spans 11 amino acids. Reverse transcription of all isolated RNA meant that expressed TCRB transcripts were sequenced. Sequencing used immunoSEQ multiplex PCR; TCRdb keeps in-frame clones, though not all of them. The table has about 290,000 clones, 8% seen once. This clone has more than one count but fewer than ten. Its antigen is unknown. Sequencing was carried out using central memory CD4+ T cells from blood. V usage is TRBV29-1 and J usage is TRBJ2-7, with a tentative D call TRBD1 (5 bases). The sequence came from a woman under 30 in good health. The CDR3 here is CSVPQGDEQYF. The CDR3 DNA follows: TGCAGCGTTCCCCAGGGTGACGAGCAGTACTTC.